These 18 T cell receptor beta chains were all obtained from the same sample, sequenced in a study of molecular identifiers for immune sequencing clone quantification. From the PCR reads, TCRdb called clonotypes with MiXCR, one entry per CDR3 protein. This sample has under 600,000 distinct CDR3 sequences, with less than 30% found just once. The sequenced material came from naive CD8+ T cells from blood, with Jurkat cell RNA spiked in. Subset in this sample: FACS-sorted CD8+CD4-CCR7+CD45RA+ naive T cells. Source of these receptors: a human donor in good health. Some libraries in this study had Jurkat cell RNA spiked in.

This clonotype showed up many times. The rearrangement joins TRBV4-3 to TRBJ2-7; D is undetermined. The CDR3 extends over 13 amino acids. The V end was cut by 1 base, the J end by 3 bases, with 7 bases between. Germline V gene data show CDR1 as LGHNA and CDR2 as YSLEER. The CDR3 DNA reads TGCGCCAGCAGCCAAGTGAAGGGCTACGAGCAGTACTTC. Protein: CASSQVKGYEQYF.

This clonotype was recorded a few times. The rearrangement joins TRBV19 to TRBJ2-5, with 7 bases identical to TRBD2. Germline V gene sequence: CDR1 LNHDA, CDR2 SQIVND (reference sequence). CDR3 length: 17 amino acids. J gave up 0 bases and V 5 bases, and 12 bases lay outside the gene matches. The CDR3 sequence is CASSRDGLADNQETQYF. CDR3 bases: TGTGCCAGTAGTCGCGATGGGCTAGCGGACAACCAAGAGACCCAGTACTTC.

This clonotype was found a few times. The V gene is TRBV5-1, the J gene TRBJ2-5, with 9 bases lining up with TRBD2. CDR1 and CDR2 (germline): SGHRS, YFSETQ. V was clipped by 3 bases and J by 5 bases; unmatched bases: 11. The CDR3 extends over 16 amino acids. The CDR3 coding sequence is TGCGCCAGCAGCTCCCCGGGACTAGCCCTTACGGAGACCCAGTACTTC. Its protein product is CASSSPGLALTETQYF.

This clonotype was detected ten times or more. V is TRBV6-1 and J is TRBJ2-3; unclear D gene. Germline CDR1 is MNHNS and CDR2 is SASEGT. The V end lost 7 bases, the J end lost 4 bases, and 12 bases lay between the germline ends. This CDR3 spans 13 amino acids. For the CDR3, the DNA is TGTGCCAGCATACCGCTTATATCAGATACGCAGTATTTT. This codes for CASIPLISDTQYF.

This clonotype was counted a few times. The chain uses TRBV10-3 and TRBJ2-3; 7 bases agree with TRBD1. J gave up 3 bases and V 7 bases, and 10 bases lay outside the gene matches. CDR1 and CDR2 (germline): ENHRY, SYGVKD. This CDR3 contains 15 residues. The CDR3 DNA follows: TGTGCCATCAAGGATCAAGGGGGCACGACAGATACGCAGTATTTT. Amino acid sequence: CAIKDQGGTTDTQYF.

This clonotype came up a few times. In nucleotides, the CDR3 is TGCAGCGGGGTAGCGGGGGAAACCAATGAGCAGTTCTTC. Protein sequence: CSGVAGETNEQFF. This sequence joins TRBV29-1 and TRBJ2-1; 9 positions match TRBD2. V shed 7 bases, J shed 6 bases, and the junction held 7 bases outside the gene matches. Germline V gene sequence: CDR1 SQVTM, CDR2 ANQGSEA. CDR3 size: 13 residues.

The V and J genes are TRBV6-9 and TRBJ2-3; 8 bases agree with TRBD1. V lost 6 bases to trimming and J lost 1 base; unmatched junction nucleotides: 9. The CDR3 runs 16 residues. From germline, CDR1 is MNHGY and CDR2 SVAAGI. CDR3 coding DNA: TGTGCCAGCAGGAACCTCAGGGGGCGCCGCACAGATACGCAGTATTTT. This gives the protein CASRNLRGRRTDTQYF.

The J gene is TRBJ1-1, the V gene TRBV30, with a possible D match to TRBD1 (5 bases). The CDR3 is made up of 12 amino acids. V lost 0 bases to trimming and J lost 7 bases, with 9 bases between them. Germline V CDR1 and CDR2: GTSNPN, SVGIG (reference sequence). The CDR3 region is CAWSVPGGEAFF. For the CDR3, the DNA is TGTGCCTGGAGTGTACCGGGGGGTGAAGCTTTCTTT.

A few counts support this clonotype. The rearrangement links TRBV27 to TRBJ1-2; no clear D. Germline assignment: CDR1 MNHEY and CDR2 SMNVEV (reference sequence). The CDR3 runs to 15 residues. V dropped 4 bases and J dropped 3 bases, with 15 bases sitting between them. The CDR3, as DNA: TGTGCCAGCAGTTCCAGTGAGGGCCCCTACTATGGCTACACCTTC. It specifies CASSSSEGPYYGYTF.

This clonotype was observed at least ten times. The V call is TRBV6-2 or TRBV6-3, the J call TRBJ1-1, with D possibly matching TRBD1 (6 bases). The CDR3 is 13 residues long. Between the trimmed V and J ends, which lost 0 bases and 5 bases, there was a span of 7 bases. CDR1 is MNHEY, CDR2 SVGEGT, per germline. The CDR3 protein is CASSYSGQTEAFF. CDR3 nucleotides: TGTGCCAGCAGTTACTCCGGACAGACTGAAGCTTTCTTT.

A note on this clonotype: A much more abundant neighbour one base away suggests this may be a read error. The CDR3 carries no conserved terminal phenylalanine or tryptophan, so it likely arises from a read error. The chain links TRBV19 to TRBJ2-3; 10 bases agree with TRBD1. This CDR3 has 14 amino acids. The V gene end was trimmed by 5 bases and the J gene end by 6 bases; junction bases not matched to a gene: 5. Germline-derived CDR1 and CDR2 are LNHDA and SQIVND (reference sequence). This CDR3 is CASSRGQGGDTQYS. In nucleotides, the CDR3 is TGTGCCAGTAGTCGCGGACAGGGGGGCGATACGCAGTATTCT.

The table lists this clonotype with many counts. The chain couples TRBV3-1 to TRBJ2-7; TRBD2 aligns across 12 bases. The CDR3 contains 15 residues. Germline CDR1 is LGHDT and CDR2 is YNNKEL (reference sequence). Losses at the gene ends were 1 base for V and 3 bases for J; bases not matched to a gene: 1. CDR3 nucleotides: TGTGCCAGCAGCCAAGGACTAGCGGGGGACTACGAGCAGTACTTC. Protein product: CASSQGLAGDYEQYF.

This clonotype occurred many times. The chain carries TRBV7-6 and TRBJ2-6, with a tentative D call TRBD1 (5 bases). The CDR3 covers 15 residues. The V gene lost 4 bases and the J gene lost 6 bases, with 13 bases spanning the gap. Germline assignment: CDR1 SGHVS and CDR2 FNYEAQ. The CDR3 coding sequence is TGTGCCAGCAGCTCTTACAGGACCCTGGCCAACGTCCTGACTTTC. Amino acids: CASSSYRTLANVLTF.

This clonotype occurred a few times. The chain combines TRBV12-3 or TRBV12-4 with TRBJ2-5; the match to TRBD2 covers 7 bases. The CDR3 runs to 16 residues. J lost 3 bases, V lost 6 bases, and 13 bases had no gene match. The CDR3 sequence: CASRTAGDAQKETQYF. The DNA of the CDR3 is TGTGCCAGCAGGACCGCGGGGGACGCGCAGAAAGAGACCCAGTACTTC.

The chain is built from TRBV11-2 and TRBJ1-1, with 7 bases that match TRBD1. The V gene end was trimmed by 1 base and the J gene end by 6 bases; junction bases not matched to a gene: 14. The CDR3 has 17 amino acids. Germline V lookup: CDR1 SGHAT, CDR2 FQNNGV. CDR3 sequence reads: CASSLGRGQPLGAEAFF. For the CDR3, the DNA is TGTGCCAGCAGCTTAGGACGGGGACAGCCCCTGGGGGCTGAAGCTTTCTTT.

This clonotype has just one count. V is TRBV6-2 or TRBV6-3 and J is TRBJ2-1; weak D call: TRBD2 (5 bases). Germline V gene data show CDR1 as MNHEY and CDR2 as SVGEGT. Trimming took off 2 bases at V and 8 bases at J, with 10 bases between the two ends. This CDR3 is 13 amino acids long. In DNA, the CDR3 is TGTGCCAGCAGTTACGGCCTAGCCCATGAGCAGTTCTTC. This translates into CASSYGLAHEQFF.

In its sample, this clonotype was seen many times. In DNA, the CDR3 is TGTGCCAGCAGCTTATTATCGACTGAAGCTTTCTTT. Translation gives CASSLLSTEAFF. This chain links TRBV7-9 with TRBJ1-1, with D uncertain. Germline V gene sequence: CDR1 SEHNR, CDR2 FQNEAQ (reference sequence). There are 12 residues in the CDR3. The V and J ends lost 2 bases and 5 bases respectively, with 6 bases between them. The whole variable domain, filled in from reference TRBV7-9 and TRBJ1-1, reads DTGVSQNPRHKITKRGQNVTFRCDPISEHNRLYWYRQTLGQGPEFLTYFQNEAQLEKSRLLSDRFSAERPKGSFSTLEIQRTEQGDSAMYLCASSLLSTEAFFGQGTRLTVV.

This clonotype was detected many times. This chain connects TRBV4-3 to TRBJ2-5; D is unresolved. Germline CDR1 and CDR2: LGHNA and YSLEER. The CDR3 sequence is 16 residues long. Between the trimmed V and J ends, which lost 3 bases and 1 base, there was a span of 15 bases. The CDR3 sequence: CASSQTFRAFQETQYF. The CDR3 DNA sequence: TGCGCCAGCAGCCAGACTTTTCGAGCGTTCCAAGAGACCCAGTACTTC.